The 22 T cell receptor beta chains below were found in one sample sequenced in a study of blood T cell repertoires in COVID-19. The assay was immunoSEQ multiplex PCR, and TCRdb's table has in-frame clones only and misses some. The sample has about 210,000 clones; 82% are singletons. The sample was peripheral blood. The receptors here all came from a woman between 65 and 79 years old with COVID-19, enrolled during active disease.

V is TRBV28 and J is TRBJ1-1; 8 bases agree with TRBD1. CDR1 is MDHEN and CDR2 is SYDVKM in the germline V gene. V gave up 5 bases and J gave up 1 base; unmatched junction bases: 6. There are 15 residues in the CDR3. The CDR3 bases are TGTGCCAGCAGTCCCCGGGACAGGCGGAACACTGAAGCTTTCTTT. Translation gives CASSPRDRRNTEAFF.

This clone has just one count. The chain combines TRBV6-2 or TRBV6-3 with TRBJ2-3; possible D gene TRBD2, 5 bases. The CDR3 covers 17 residues. Per the germline V gene, CDR1 is MNHEY and CDR2 is SVGEGT. V lost 2 bases, J lost 1 base, and 16 bases lay in between. The CDR3 DNA reads TGTGCCAGCAGTTACCTACCGAGGGTACGGGGCACAGATACGCAGTATTTT. It specifies CASSYLPRVRGTDTQYF.

V and J are TRBV6-2 or TRBV6-3 and TRBJ2-2; TRBD1 is a possible D gene (5 bases). Germline loops: CDR1 MNHEY, CDR2 SVGEGT. The CDR3 has 17 amino acids. V lost 0 bases and J lost 1, with 12 bases in between. As DNA, the CDR3 is TGTGCCAGCAGTTACTCGGAAGGGGCTTTGAACACCGGGGAGCTGTTTTTT. Amino acids: CASSYSEGALNTGELFF.

In this sample, this clone turned up a few times. This sequence joins TRBV6-5 and TRBJ1-1; 8 nucleotides align to TRBD1. The CDR3 covers 13 residues. The V segment lost 6 bases and the J segment 5 bases; nucleotides outside the gene matches: 5. CDR1 and CDR2 from the germline V gene are MNHEY and SVGAGI. As DNA, the CDR3 is TGTGCCAGCAGGGGACAGGTGGGGACTGAAGCTTTCTTT. Translating it yields CASRGQVGTEAFF.

The chain is built from TRBV27 and TRBJ2-7; D is unclear. The V end was cut by 5 bases, the J end by 6 bases, with 14 bases between. Germline V gives CDR1 MNHEY, CDR2 SMNVEV (reference sequence). The CDR3 covers 13 residues. The CDR3 reads CASSAPEAFEQYF. The CDR3 DNA is TGTGCCAGCAGTGCCCCAGAAGCGTTCGAGCAGTACTTC.

V gene TRBV7-6 combines with J gene TRBJ2-3, with 7 bases aligning to TRBD2. The CDR3 spans 17 residues. The V gene end was trimmed by 2 bases and the J gene end by 4 bases; junction bases not matched to a gene: 12. In germline, CDR1 is SGHVS, CDR2 FNYEAQ. CDR3 nucleotide sequence: TGTGCCAGCAGCTTAAGAGGGACTAACCAAAGGGCAGATACGCAGTATTTT. Its translation: CASSLRGTNQRADTQYF.

This chain connects TRBV2 to TRBJ2-1; 10 nucleotides line up with TRBD2. V trimming: 6 bases; J trimming: 6 bases; junction bases outside the gene matches: 8. The germline V gene encodes CDR1 SNHLY and CDR2 FYNNEI. This CDR3 comprises 15 residues. In DNA, the CDR3 is TGTGCCAGCAGGCGCCTAGCGGGAGTTCCCAATGAGCAGTTCTTC. It translates to CASRRLAGVPNEQFF.

This clone was counted once. The chain joins TRBV5-8 to TRBJ1-1; TRBD1 aligns across 8 bases. V dropped 4 bases and J dropped 4; count of bases not matched to a gene: 6. There are 14 residues in the CDR3. CDR1 and CDR2 from the germline V gene are SGHTS and YDEGEE. DNA of the CDR3: TGTGCCAGCAGCCTGGGACAGGCGGCCACTGAAGCTTTCTTT. Amino acids: CASSLGQAATEAFF.

This clone was seen a handful of times. The rearrangement joins TRBV4-1 to TRBJ2-7; TRBD2 matches 12 bases. The CDR3 has 16 amino acids. From germline, CDR1 is MGHRA and CDR2 YSYEKL. The junction had 3 bases not matched to a gene; V was cut back by 1 base and J by 2 bases. This CDR3 reads CASSQAPSGRAYEQYF. The CDR3 DNA reads TGCGCCAGCAGCCAAGCCCCTAGCGGGAGGGCCTACGAGCAGTACTTC.

The chain uses TRBV5-1 and TRBJ1-3, with D perhaps matching TRBD1 (6 bases). Germline V lookup: CDR1 SGHRS, CDR2 YFSETQ. The CDR3 contains 15 residues. Trimming pared 5 bases from V and 1 base from J, leaving 13 bases between. In DNA, the CDR3 is TGCGCCAGCAGTCTCGAGGACAGATCTGGAAACACCATATATTTT. Amino acid sequence: CASSLEDRSGNTIYF.

V gene TRBV5-4 combines with J gene TRBJ2-3; 8 nucleotides match TRBD1. Germline-derived CDR1 and CDR2 are SGHNT and YYREEE (reference sequence). The CDR3 is 17 residues long. The ends lost 0 bases at V and 4 bases at J; junction bases unmatched: 10. The chain's CDR3 is CASSLGGTQGVADTQYF. The CDR3 DNA sequence: TGTGCCAGCAGCTTGGGGGGGACACAGGGGGTAGCAGATACGCAGTATTTT.

The chain employs TRBV20-1 and TRBJ2-1; D gene ambiguous. The V end was cut by 4 bases, the J end by 5 bases, with 6 bases between. The CDR3 is 11 amino acids. Germline lookup yields CDR1 DFQATT and CDR2 SNEGSKA (reference sequence). The DNA of the CDR3 is TGCAGTGCTATACAAGACAATGAGCAGTTCTTC. Amino acids: CSAIQDNEQFF.

The chain has TRBV9 and TRBJ2-2, with 8 bases lining up with TRBD2. The CDR3 is made up of 16 amino acids. Germline CDR1 reads SGDLS; CDR2 reads YYNGEE. After removal of 1 base from V and 0 bases from J, the junction contained 2 bases not matched to a gene. In nucleotides, the CDR3 is TGTGCCAGCAGCGTAATAGCGGGATCGAACACCGGGGAGCTGTTTTTT. It yields the protein CASSVIAGSNTGELFF.

The chain combines TRBV2 with TRBJ2-1; a possible D gene is TRBD2 (5 bases). CDR3 length: 15 amino acids. Germline V gene lookup returns CDR1 SNHLY and CDR2 FYNNEI. V was shortened by 7 bases and J by 3 bases, with 16 bases between the two germline ends. This CDR3 reads CASTLEEWGYNEQFF. In nucleotides, the CDR3 is TGTGCCAGCACCCTGGAGGAGTGGGGCTACAATGAGCAGTTCTTC.

This clone has more than one count but fewer than ten. In DNA form, the CDR3 reads TGTGCCAGCAGCCGCCTAAGCGACCCGGGACTAGCCTTGGCCAACACCGGGGAGCTGTTTTTT. Residues: CASSRLSDPGLALANTGELFF. This chain joins TRBV14 and TRBJ2-2; TRBD2 aligns across 9 bases. CDR1 SGHDN and CDR2 FVKESK come from the germline V gene. J gave up 2 bases and V 4 bases, and 20 bases lay outside the gene matches. The CDR3 totals 21 residues.

This clone was counted a single time. The V gene is TRBV5-4, the J gene TRBJ2-7, with 8 bases fitting TRBD1. From germline, CDR1 is SGHNT and CDR2 YYREEE (reference sequence). Losses at the gene ends were 4 bases for V and 5 bases for J; bases not matched to a gene: 8. This CDR3 spans 14 amino acids. The CDR3 nucleotides read TGTGCCAGCAGCCGACAGAGACAGGGGCACGAGCAGTACTTC. Its translation: CASSRQRQGHEQYF.

V gene TRBV9 combines with J gene TRBJ2-7, with 8 bases matching TRBD1. V was clipped by 0 bases and J by 2 bases; unmatched bases: 4. Germline CDR1 and CDR2: SGDLS and YYNGEE. There are 15 residues in the CDR3. The CDR3 coding sequence is TGTGCCAGCAGCGTAGGAGGGACAGGCACCTACGAGCAGTACTTC. The encoded protein is CASSVGGTGTYEQYF.

This chain links TRBV6-2 or TRBV6-3 with TRBJ1-6, with 12 positions matching TRBD1. The CDR3 has 17 residues. V trimming: 5 bases; J trimming: 8 bases; junction bases outside the gene matches: 10. Germline V gene lookup returns CDR1 MNHEY and CDR2 SVGEGT. Here the CDR3 DNA reads TGTGCCAGCAGTCAGCAGGGACAGGGGGCGCGTTATTCACCCCTCCACTTT. Translation: CASSQQGQGARYSPLHF.

The chain employs TRBV28 and TRBJ1-4, with TRBD1 as a possible D gene (6 bases). Germline V lookup: CDR1 MDHEN, CDR2 SYDVKM. This CDR3 spans 15 amino acids. Deletions cut 8 bases from V and 5 bases from J, with 18 bases between. The CDR3 here is CASHNLLQGNEKLFF. CDR3 DNA: TGTGCCAGCCACAACCTTTTACAGGGAAATGAAAAACTGTTTTTT.

The rearrangement joins TRBV30 to TRBJ1-5, with D perhaps TRBD1 (5 bases). The CDR3 consists of 16 residues. Germline CDR1 reads GTSNPN; CDR2 reads SVGIG (reference sequence). The V and J ends lost 2 bases and 0 bases respectively, with 14 bases between them. CDR3 sequence (DNA): TGTGCCTGGAGTCCCGGGGGGATCTATAGCAATCAGCCCCAGCATTTT. It is translated as CAWSPGGIYSNQPQHF.

This rearrangement joins TRBV28 to TRBJ1-1, with a possible D match to TRBD1 (6 bases). The germline CDR1 and CDR2 sequences are MDHEN and SYDVKM. The CDR3 consists of 14 residues. Trimming stripped 8 bases from V and 4 bases from J, with 17 bases between. In nucleotides, the CDR3 is TGTGCCAGCGTTATATCGGGGGGCGGCACTGAAGCTTTCTTT. As protein: CASVISGGGTEAFF.

V is TRBV7-2 and J is TRBJ2-1; D gene ambiguous. The CDR3 runs to 14 residues. Looked up from germline, CDR1 is SGHTA and CDR2 is FQGNSA. V was pared by 3 bases and J by 7 bases, with 13 bases between. CDR3 protein: CASSFRRLDNEQFF. The CDR3 DNA sequence: TGTGCCAGCAGCTTCCGCCGACTTGATAATGAGCAGTTCTTC.